The sequence of this T cell receptor beta chain was determined in a study of T-cell reconstitution after alpha-beta-depleted transplantation in children. The CDR3 covers 15 residues. V was pared by 5 bases and J by 4 bases, with 14 bases between. This clonotype was counted ten times or more. Molecular barcoding with unique molecular identifiers was used for the TCRbeta library. MiXCR was run by TCRdb on the PCR reads, yielding one entry per CDR3 protein. The sample lists 85,000 to 120,000 distinct CDR3 sequences; 5% to 6% were seen once. The clonotype was recovered from a female patient aged 2-10 years who had a stem cell transplant for Fanconi anemia, so the T cells may come from the graft donor. The gene calls are TRBV12-3 or TRBV12-4 and TRBJ2-2; D tentatively fits TRBD1 or TRBD2 (6 bases each). Source: PBMCs, mostly from graft donor cells, taken 60 days after TCRalphabeta/CD19-depleted stem cell transplant. In nucleotides, the CDR3 is TGTGCCAGCAGTGGTGACAGGAGGGTCACCGGGGAGCTGTTTTTT. Amino acid sequence: CASSGDRRVTGELFF.